This entry lists 14 T cell receptor beta chains sequenced from one sample in a study of T cells in Graves' hyperthyroidism and ophthalmopathy. Template material for amplifying TCR beta CDR3 regions consisted of RNA transcripts. HTBI primers drove first-round RT-PCR of the TCR CDR3. A single record per CDR3 protein comes from TCRdb applying MiXCR to the multiplex PCR reads. The sample consists of hundreds of thousands of distinct CDR3 sequences, 35% to 45% of them appearing once. The sequencing sample was made of blood. The receptors were gathered from a man between 18 and 35 years old with Graves' hyperthyroidism.

The V gene is TRBV4-2, the J gene TRBJ2-5; a weak D match, TRBD2 (6 bases). The CDR3 consists of 13 residues. Germline lookup yields CDR1 LGHNA and CDR2 YNFKEQ. Trimming stripped 7 bases from V and 7 bases from J, with 16 bases between. CDR3 DNA sequence: TGTGCCAGCACTCTTTGGCCCGGGGGGACCCAGTACTTC. Protein: CASTLWPGGTQYF.

This clonotype was counted at least ten times. V gene TRBV19 combines with J gene TRBJ1-5; 11 bases fit TRBD1. The CDR3 covers 17 residues. Germline loops: CDR1 LNHDA, CDR2 SQIVND (reference sequence). The trim removed 3 bases at V and 2 bases at J, leaving 6 bases unmatched. DNA for the CDR3: TGTGCCAGTAGTATCATCGGACAGGGGGCAGGCAATCAGCCCCAGCATTTT. Translation gives CASSIIGQGAGNQPQHF.

The table lists this clonotype with many counts. V usage is TRBV29-1 and J usage is TRBJ1-2, with D possibly matching TRBD1 (5 bases). The CDR3 sequence is 14 residues long. Trimming pared 4 bases from V and 1 base from J, leaving 13 bases between. Germline V gene lookup returns CDR1 SQVTM and CDR2 ANQGSEA. CDR3 sequence: CSVARGNVNYGYTF. The CDR3 region has the DNA TGCAGCGTTGCCCGGGGGAACGTTAACTATGGCTACACCTTC.

With regard to this clonotype: This clone may be a read error of a much larger clone one base away. The V call is TRBV7-2, the J call TRBJ1-1; D is ambiguous. The CDR3 loop spans 14 amino acids. V was pared by 5 bases and J by 4 bases, with 14 bases between. Germline V lookup: CDR1 SGHTA, CDR2 FQGNSA. The CDR3 sequence is CASSQSAGPTEAFF. CDR3 nucleotide sequence: TGTGCCAGCAGCCAGTCTGCCGGGCCCACTGAAGCTTTCTTT.

This chain joins TRBV7-9 and TRBJ1-1, with TRBD1 matching 9 bases. The ends lost 1 base at V and 6 bases at J; junction bases unmatched: 3. The germline gives CDR1 SEHNR, CDR2 FQNEAQ (reference sequence). The CDR3 totals 14 residues. CDR3 DNA: TGTGCCAGCAGCTTAGAGGGGACAGGGTCTGAAGCTTTCTTT. Amino acids: CASSLEGTGSEAFF.

This rearrangement joins TRBV4-1 to TRBJ1-3, with TRBD1 as a possible D gene (6 bases). CDR1 is MGHRA, CDR2 YSYEKL, per germline. CDR3 length: 14 amino acids. V lost 6 bases to trimming and J lost 8 bases, with 17 bases between them. The CDR3 nucleotides read TGCGCCAGCAGTTCGCGGGGGGCTCTGGACACCATATATTTT. It translates to CASSSRGALDTIYF.

The chain recombines TRBV7-9 with TRBJ1-2; 8 positions match TRBD1. The CDR3 extends over 14 amino acids. The V segment lost 6 bases and the J segment 8 bases; nucleotides outside the gene matches: 11. Germline loops: CDR1 SEHNR, CDR2 FQNEAQ (reference sequence). Here the CDR3 DNA reads TGTGCCAGCAGTTTCCCGGGACAGGTGATCGGCTACACCTTC. This sequence encodes CASSFPGQVIGYTF.

The sample holds many counts of this clonotype. The gene calls are TRBV4-2 and TRBJ2-5; 7 nucleotides agree with TRBD2. The CDR3 is made up of 15 amino acids. V trimming: 1 base; J trimming: 3 bases; junction bases outside the gene matches: 5. The germline V gene encodes CDR1 LGHNA and CDR2 YNFKEQ. The CDR3 loop reads CASSQGNSGKETQYF. The CDR3, as DNA: TGTGCCAGCAGCCAAGGAAACAGCGGGAAAGAGACCCAGTACTTC.

This clonotype was detected many times. The V call is TRBV2, the J call TRBJ1-1, with 7 bases fitting TRBD1. Germline V gene data show CDR1 as SNHLY and CDR2 as FYNNEI. V lost 11 bases, J lost 2 bases, and 8 bases stayed unmatched. CDR3 length: 13 residues. The CDR3 spells CADVWDSNTEAFF. For the CDR3, the DNA is TGTGCCGACGTGTGGGACAGCAACACTGAAGCTTTCTTT.

The chain joins TRBV9 to TRBJ2-5, with a weak D call TRBD2 (5 bases). V lost 5 bases and J 3 bases, leaving 14 bases between the germline ends. Germline CDR1 reads SGDLS; CDR2 reads YYNGEE. The CDR3 sequence is 14 residues long. This chain's CDR3 is CASSSEGEEETQYF. Here the CDR3 DNA reads TGTGCCAGCAGTAGTGAGGGTGAGGAAGAGACCCAGTACTTC.

This clonotype has ten or more counts. This chain uses TRBV7-9 with TRBJ2-5; tentatively, D is TRBD2 (6 bases). The germline V gene has CDR1 SEHNR and CDR2 FQNEAQ (reference sequence). CDR3 length: 15 amino acids. V shed 5 bases and J shed 4 bases, with 17 bases lying between them. CDR3 DNA sequence: TGTGCCAGCAGCGTTGGACTGGGGGGAGGAGAGACCCAGTACTTC. Translated: CASSVGLGGGETQYF.

This clonotype was recorded many times. CDR3 amino acids: CASTYQTGKTQYF. CDR3 nucleotide sequence: TGTGCCAGCACTTACCAGACAGGGAAGACCCAGTACTTC. This chain links TRBV12-3 or TRBV12-4 with TRBJ2-5; TRBD1 aligns across 7 bases. Trimming cost V 7 bases and J 6 bases; bases outside gene matches: 8. This CDR3 comprises 13 residues.

This clonotype was counted ten times or more. V gene TRBV9 combines with J gene TRBJ1-1; D gene unclear. This CDR3 has 15 amino acids. The germline gives CDR1 SGDLS, CDR2 YYNGEE. Trimming removed 3 bases at V and 4 bases at J, with 16 bases between. Written as DNA, the CDR3 is TGTGCCAGCAGCGCCCGCCTCGACAAGACCACTGAAGCTTTCTTT. Translation: CASSARLDKTTEAFF.

This clonotype was found many times. The J gene is TRBJ1-6, the V gene TRBV7-2, with D maybe TRBD1 (5 bases). The CDR3 consists of 14 residues. Germline CDR1 SGHTA, CDR2 FQGNSA. V shed 6 bases and J shed 9 bases, with 15 bases lying between them. The CDR3 coding sequence is TGTGCCAGCAGTCTCGACCAAGGGACTTCACCCCTCCACTTT. It encodes CASSLDQGTSPLHF.